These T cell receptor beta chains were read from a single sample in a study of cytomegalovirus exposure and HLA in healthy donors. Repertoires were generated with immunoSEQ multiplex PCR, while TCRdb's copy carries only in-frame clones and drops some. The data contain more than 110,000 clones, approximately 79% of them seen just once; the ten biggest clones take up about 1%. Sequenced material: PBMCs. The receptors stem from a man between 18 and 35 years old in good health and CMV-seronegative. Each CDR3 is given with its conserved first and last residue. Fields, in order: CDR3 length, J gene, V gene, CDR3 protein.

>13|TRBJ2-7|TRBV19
CASSIATGSEQYF
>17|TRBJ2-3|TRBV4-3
CASSQGGGTSETDTQYF
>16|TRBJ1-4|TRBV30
CAWSVLGAGLNEKLFF
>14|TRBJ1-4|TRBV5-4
CASSGGLSNEKLFF
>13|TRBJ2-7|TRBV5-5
CASSPPGLDEQYF
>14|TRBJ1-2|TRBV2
CASSEGQGLRGYTF
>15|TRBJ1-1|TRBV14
CASRSTDRMNTEAFF
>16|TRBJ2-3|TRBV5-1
CASSPGQGRVTDTQYF
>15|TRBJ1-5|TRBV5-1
CASSPVPGSNQPQHF
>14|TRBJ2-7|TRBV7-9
CASSLTQDSYEQYF
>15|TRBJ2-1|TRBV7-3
CASSLRTAEYNEQFF
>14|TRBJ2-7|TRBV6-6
CASSPRQGAREQYF
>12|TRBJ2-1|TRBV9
CASSVLADEQFF
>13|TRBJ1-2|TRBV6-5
CASRPGQGQGYTF
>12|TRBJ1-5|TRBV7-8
CASSSSGQPQHF
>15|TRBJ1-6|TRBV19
CASSPQDLGNSPLHF
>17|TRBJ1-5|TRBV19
CASSFRLGQGKDQPQHF
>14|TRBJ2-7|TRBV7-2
CASSLSGSSYEQYF
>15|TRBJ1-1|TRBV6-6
CASSYPPGTHTEAFF
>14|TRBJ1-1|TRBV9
CASSAGGGFTEAFF
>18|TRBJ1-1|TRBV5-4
CASSAGPTGRMKSTEAFF
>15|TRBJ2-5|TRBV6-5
CASSYPGTGGQTQYF
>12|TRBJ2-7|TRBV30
CAWKGQSYEQYF
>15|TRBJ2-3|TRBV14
CASSQRTGGTDTQYF
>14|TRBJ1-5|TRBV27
CASSPQGARQPQHF
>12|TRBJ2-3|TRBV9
CASSTRTDTQYF
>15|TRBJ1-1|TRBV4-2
CASSPRTGGLTEAFF
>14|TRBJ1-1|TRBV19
CASSSRTGLPEAFF